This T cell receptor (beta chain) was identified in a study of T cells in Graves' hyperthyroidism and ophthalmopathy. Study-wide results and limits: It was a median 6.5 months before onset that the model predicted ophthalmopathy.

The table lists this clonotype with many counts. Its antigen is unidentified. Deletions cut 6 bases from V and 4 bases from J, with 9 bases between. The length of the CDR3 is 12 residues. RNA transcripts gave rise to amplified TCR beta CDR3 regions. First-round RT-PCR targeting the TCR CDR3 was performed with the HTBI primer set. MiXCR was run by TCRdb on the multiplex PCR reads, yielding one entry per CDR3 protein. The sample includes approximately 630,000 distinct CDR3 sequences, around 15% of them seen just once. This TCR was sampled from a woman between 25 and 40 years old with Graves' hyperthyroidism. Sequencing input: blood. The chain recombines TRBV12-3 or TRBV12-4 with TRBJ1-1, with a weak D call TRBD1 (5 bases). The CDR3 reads CASSSGFTEAFF. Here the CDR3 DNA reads TGTGCCAGCAGCTCAGGGTTCACTGAAGCTTTCTTT.